A single sample gave rise to the 5 T cell receptor beta chains below, sequenced in a study of blood T cell repertoires in COVID-19. The table came from immunoSEQ multiplex PCR; TCRdb's copy has only in-frame clones and leaves some out. The table includes hundreds of thousands of clones, around 86% detected once. What was sequenced was peripheral blood. All receptors come from a woman in her 30s with active or convalescent COVID-19.

The V gene is TRBV6-2 or TRBV6-3, the J gene TRBJ1-5; maybe TRBD1 (6 bases). Germline V gene data show CDR1 as MNHEY and CDR2 as SVGEGT. Deletions cut 4 bases from V and 9 bases from J, with 22 bases between. CDR3 length: 16 amino acids. The CDR3 is CASSSLDSRAGGPQHF. In DNA, the CDR3 is TGTGCCAGCAGTTCACTGGACAGTCGAGCGGGAGGGCCCCAGCATTTT.

The V call is TRBV10-3, the J call TRBJ1-6; D is perhaps TRBD1 (5 bases). V was pared by 8 bases and J by 5 bases, with 13 bases between. From germline, CDR1 is ENHRY and CDR2 SYGVKD. The CDR3 is 14 amino acids. The CDR3 DNA follows: TGTGCCATCTCACCAGGGACTAATAATTCACCCCTCCACTTT. Encoded protein: CAISPGTNNSPLHF.

The V gene is TRBV18, the J gene TRBJ1-6; 7 bases are shared with TRBD1. The ends lost 5 bases at V and 8 bases at J; junction bases unmatched: 6. Germline CDR1 reads KGHSH; CDR2 reads LQKENI. CDR3 length: 14 residues. DNA for the CDR3: TGTGCCAGCTCAGCGGCAGGGGGAGATTCACCCCTCCACTTT. Translated: CASSAAGGDSPLHF.

The CDR3 region has the DNA TGTGCCAGTAGTATAGTTTCACAGAGTGAAGCTTTCTTT. Residues: CASSIVSQSEAFF. The chain couples TRBV19 to TRBJ1-1; D unclear. The V end lost 1 base, the J end lost 7 bases, and 10 bases lay between the germline ends. Germline CDR1 is LNHDA and CDR2 is SQIVND (reference sequence). This CDR3 spans 13 amino acids. Using reference TRBV19 and TRBJ1-1 for the parts outside the CDR3, the full variable domain is DGGITQSPKYLFRKEGQNVTLSCEQNLNHDAMYWYRQDPGQGLRLIYYSQIVNDFQKGDIAEGYSVSREKKESFPLTVTSAQKNPTAFYLCASSIVSQSEAFFGQGTRLTVV.

This rearrangement joins TRBV5-1 to TRBJ1-1; D remains unclear. The CDR3 has 15 residues. Germline CDR1 reads SGHRS; CDR2 reads YFSETQ. V was clipped by 4 bases and J by 0 bases, with 13 bases between them. CDR3 coding DNA: TGCGCCAGCAGCCCGTCGGGAGGCATGAACACTGAAGCTTTCTTT. Amino acids: CASSPSGGMNTEAFF.